One TCR beta chain is described in this entry. The data are from a study of T-cell memory formation after mild COVID-19. TCRdb reprocessed the 5' RACE reads via MiXCR and lists one record per CDR3 protein. The sample records roughly 190,000 distinct CDR3 sequences, approximately 30% being singletons. V was clipped by 7 bases and J by 3 bases; unmatched bases: 6. The CDR3 consists of 14 residues. CDR1 SQVTM and CDR2 ANQGSEA come from the germline V gene. V gene TRBV29-1 combines with J gene TRBJ1-4, with 9 bases lining up with TRBD1. The TCR was taken from an adult woman who had mild COVID-19 (a few samples of this study predate the infection). Cell type and time point are not known. Sequencing was performed on PBMCs or a T cell subset sorted from them (not recorded which). The CDR3 here is CSATGGAANEKLFF. The DNA of the CDR3 is TGCAGCGCCACAGGGGGCGCGGCTAATGAAAAACTGTTTTTT. The complete variable domain, with remaining parts taken from reference TRBV29-1 and TRBJ1-4, reads SAVISQKPSRDICQRGTSLTIQCQVDSQVTMMFWYRQQPGQSLTLIATANQGSEATYESGFVIDKFPISRPNLTFSTLTVSNMSPEDSSIYLCSATGGAANEKLFFGSGTQLSVL.